The present T cell receptor (beta chain) was sequenced within a study of beta chain features in type 1 diabetes. This clone was detected a few times. Its antigen is still unknown. Each of the CD4+ naive, central memory, regulatory and stem cell-like memory populations was sorted via CD45RO/CCR7/CD25/CD127/CD95/CD27. Over 95% purity was reached by all sorted populations. Study results and caveats: In the patient group, naive, central memory and Treg TCRB repertoires seemed more alike than in the healthy donor group. When VDJ junctions were examined, type 1 diabetes patients showed fewer insertions and more deletions.

The investigators reverse transcribed all of the isolated RNA, so they sequenced expressed TCRB transcripts. Assay: immunoSEQ multiplex PCR; the TCRdb copy retains only in-frame clones and omits some. Seen here are about 160,000 clones, 7.5% to 9.5% observed once, and the top ten hold 2% to 3%. The TCR comes from a woman younger than 30 in good health. Sequenced material: central memory CD4+ T cells from blood.

The CDR3 loop reads CAISESTAYGYTF. Written as DNA, the CDR3 is TGTGCCATCAGTGAGTCGACTGCCTATGGCTACACCTTC. The rearrangement uses TRBV10-3 and TRBJ1-2; D remains unclear. V was cut by 0 bases and J by 4 bases, with 6 bases left in between. The CDR3 loop spans 13 amino acids. Looked up from germline, CDR1 is ENHRY and CDR2 is SYGVKD.